The present T cell receptor (beta chain) was sequenced within a study of blood T cell repertoires in COVID-19. Background on the study: Samples taken during acute and convalescent COVID-19 were collected in the United States, Italy and Spain.

Participants came from about 24 US areas, aged about 18 to 95 years. In the source study's methods: Reference gene primer amplification gave nucleated cell count estimates. Sequencing used immunoSEQ multiplex PCR; TCRdb keeps in-frame clones, though not all of them. V and J calls plus clone size are reproduced from that table; the DNA served to infer D and trimming. The table records about 310,000 clones, around 89% of them present only once. Germline trimming cut 3 bases from V and 4 bases from J; bases unmatched to any gene: 7. Germline CDR1 and CDR2: PRHDT and FYEKMQ (reference sequence). This CDR3 region has 15 residues.

The TCR sequence derives from a woman aged 40 to 50 who had recovered from COVID-19. This chain uses TRBV13 with TRBJ2-7, with 9 bases identical to TRBD1. Source material: PBMCs or T cells enriched from blood (not recorded which). The DNA for the CDR3 is TGTGCCAGCAGCTTCCGGACAGGGGAGGTTTACGAGCAGTACTTC. This sequence encodes CASSFRTGEVYEQYF.